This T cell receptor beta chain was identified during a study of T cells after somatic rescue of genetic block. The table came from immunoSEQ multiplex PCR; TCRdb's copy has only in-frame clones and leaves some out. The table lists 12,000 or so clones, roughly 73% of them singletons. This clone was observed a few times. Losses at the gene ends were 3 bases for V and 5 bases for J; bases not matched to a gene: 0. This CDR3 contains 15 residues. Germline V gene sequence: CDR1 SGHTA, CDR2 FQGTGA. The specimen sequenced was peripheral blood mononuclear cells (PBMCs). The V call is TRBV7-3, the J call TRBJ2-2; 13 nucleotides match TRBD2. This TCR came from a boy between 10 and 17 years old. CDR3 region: CASSLGLAGTGELFF. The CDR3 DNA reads TGTGCCAGCAGCTTGGGACTAGCGGGAACCGGGGAGCTGTTTTTT. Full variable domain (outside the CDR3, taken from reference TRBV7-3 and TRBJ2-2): GAGVSQTPSNKVTEKGKYVELRCDPISGHTALYWYRQSLGQGPEFLIYFQGTGAADDSGLPNDRFFAVRPEGSVSTLKIQRTERGDSAVYLCASSLGLAGTGELFFGEGSRLTVL.